Listed here are 15 T cell receptor beta chains from one sample, sequenced in a study of blood T cell repertoires in COVID-19. Some clones are missing from TCRdb's copy, which holds only in-frame ones; the method was immunoSEQ multiplex PCR. In the table there are approximately 300,000 clones, under 90% of which are singletons. The material sequenced was PBMCs or T cells enriched from blood (not recorded which). Source of these receptors: a man in his sixties who had recovered from COVID-19.

J is TRBJ2-1 and V is TRBV14; a weak D match, TRBD2 (5 bases). The CDR3 runs to 16 residues. Germline assignment: CDR1 SGHDN and CDR2 FVKESK. V was pared by 0 bases and J by 4 bases, with 13 bases between. The CDR3 sequence is CASSQDRGRIYNEQFF. For the CDR3, the DNA is TGTGCCAGCAGCCAAGATCGCGGGCGGATTTACAATGAGCAGTTCTTC.

The chain carries TRBV6-6 and TRBJ1-6, with 10 nucleotides matching TRBD1. Germline trimming cut 7 bases from V and 6 bases from J; bases unmatched to any gene: 9. The CDR3 has 16 residues. Germline-derived CDR1 and CDR2 are MNHNY and SVGAGI (reference sequence). CDR3 nucleotide sequence: TGTGCCAGCAAGACCGGGACAGGGGCGGTTAATTCACCCCTCCACTTT. This gives the protein CASKTGTGAVNSPLHF.

The rearrangement links TRBV19 to TRBJ1-1; D call uncertain. CDR3 length: 13 amino acids. The germline V and J ends were trimmed by 3 bases and 7 bases, with 12 bases remaining between them. The germline V gene has CDR1 LNHDA and CDR2 SQIVND (reference sequence). As DNA, the CDR3 is TGTGCCAGTAGTATTTCGGAGGAAATTGAAGCTTTCTTT. Protein sequence: CASSISEEIEAFF.

The chain links TRBV5-1 to TRBJ1-1, with D possibly TRBD1 on 6 matching bases. The CDR3 runs to 14 residues. Germline V lookup: CDR1 SGHRS, CDR2 YFSETQ. V was cut by 4 bases and J by 0 bases, with 10 bases left in between. CDR3 nucleotide sequence: TGCGCCAGCAGCCTTCGACAGGTGAACACTGAAGCTTTCTTT. Translated: CASSLRQVNTEAFF. Complete variable domain (other parts from reference TRBV5-1 and TRBJ1-1): KAGVTQTPRYLIKTRGQQVTLSCSPISGHRSVSWYQQTPGQGLQFLFEYFSETQRNKGNFPGRFSGRQFSNSRSEMNVSTLELGDSALYLCASSLRQVNTEAFFGQGTRLTVV.

This clone has a single count. Within the sample, other DNA sequences also encode this same CDR3. V usage is TRBV11-2 and J usage is TRBJ2-3; TRBD1 is a possible D gene (5 bases). The CDR3 sequence is 15 residues long. V shed 6 bases and J shed 2 bases, with 15 bases lying between them. Germline values: CDR1 SGHAT, CDR2 FQNNGV. The CDR3 loop reads CASRQTGLNTDTQYF. DNA of the CDR3: TGTGCCAGCAGGCAAACAGGTCTTAACACAGATACGCAGTATTTT.

V and J are TRBV6-1 and TRBJ1-6; D gene uncertain. Trimming removed 6 bases at V and 7 bases at J, with 4 bases between. The CDR3 extends over 11 amino acids. The germline V gene encodes CDR1 MNHNS and CDR2 SASEGT. The CDR3 nucleotides are TGTGCCAGCAGCTTGAATTCACCCCTCCACTTT. Translating gives CASSLNSPLHF.

The rearrangement uses TRBV9 and TRBJ2-5; D possibly corresponds to TRBD1 (6 bases). The CDR3 consists of 16 residues. V shed 1 base and J shed 5 bases, with 18 bases lying between them. Germline lookup yields CDR1 SGDLS and CDR2 YYNGEE. The CDR3 coding sequence is TGTGCCAGCAGCGTATATAGCAACAGGGTCGTGGAGACCCAGTACTTC. This gives the protein CASSVYSNRVVETQYF. Looking up the rest from reference TRBV9 and TRBJ2-5 gives the full variable domain: DSGVTQTPKHLITATGQRVTLRCSPRSGDLSVYWYQQSLDQGLQFLIQYYNGEERAKGNILERFSAQQFPDLHSELNLSSLELGDSALYFCASSVYSNRVVETQYFGPGTRLLVL.

The chain recombines TRBV5-8 with TRBJ2-1; 7 bases match TRBD2. This CDR3 is 14 amino acids long. V trimming: 4 bases; J trimming: 6 bases; junction bases outside the gene matches: 7. The germline gives CDR1 SGHTS, CDR2 YDEGEE. The CDR3 DNA follows: TGTGCCAGCAGCCTTTGGGGGGGGACCAATGAGCAGTTCTTC. Its translation is CASSLWGGTNEQFF.

The genes are TRBV7-6 and TRBJ2-6; a possible D gene is TRBD1 (6 bases). CDR1 is SGHVS, CDR2 FNYEAQ, per germline. The V end lost 2 bases, the J end lost 1 base, and 12 bases lay between the germline ends. The CDR3 length is 17 residues. The CDR3 here is CASSLQQGPSGANVLTF. The DNA of the CDR3 is TGTGCCAGCAGCTTACAGCAGGGGCCTTCTGGGGCCAACGTCCTGACTTTC.

The rearrangement links TRBV28 to TRBJ1-2; 8 bases are shared with TRBD1. The CDR3 has 15 amino acids. The V and J ends lost 5 bases and 4 bases, in that order; junction bases with no gene match: 9. CDR1 and CDR2 (germline): MDHEN, SYDVKM. DNA for the CDR3: TGTGCCAGCAGTCCACAGGGGGAGATCCGCTATGGCTACACCTTC. It is translated as CASSPQGEIRYGYTF.

The rearrangement uses TRBV28 and TRBJ1-2; D ambiguous. Trimming removed 4 bases at V and 4 bases at J, with 7 bases between. Germline-derived CDR1 and CDR2 are MDHEN and SYDVKM. CDR3 length: 12 amino acids. Written as DNA, the CDR3 is TGTGCCAGCAGTTACGGAGCCTATGGCTACACCTTC. Its protein is CASSYGAYGYTF.

This rearrangement joins TRBV24-1 to TRBJ2-5; 7 nucleotides agree with TRBD1. The CDR3 contains 15 residues. The V gene's germline CDR1 is KGHDR and CDR2 SFDVKD. V gave up 3 bases and J gave up 4 bases; unmatched junction bases: 7. In nucleotides, the CDR3 is TGTGCCACCAGTGATCGACAGGGTATCGGAGAGACCCAGTACTTC. Its translation: CATSDRQGIGETQYF.

V is TRBV28 and J is TRBJ1-4; TRBD1 agrees at 7 bases. This CDR3 comprises 16 residues. Germline V gene sequence: CDR1 MDHEN, CDR2 SYDVKM. Unmatched junction bases numbered 10, after V lost 6 bases and J lost 3 bases. The CDR3 coding sequence is TGTGCCAGCAGCCCATATGGACAGGCCTCTAATGAAAAACTGTTTTTT. This translates into CASSPYGQASNEKLFF.

This clone was picked up one time. V is TRBV18 and J is TRBJ1-4; 8 positions match TRBD1. The CDR3 has 18 residues. Germline V gene lookup returns CDR1 KGHSH and CDR2 LQKENI. With 4 bases clipped from V and 0 bases from J, the junction kept 10 bases outside the gene matches. The CDR3, as DNA: TGTGCCAGCTCACGTACAGTCGGACAGGGTGCAACTAATGAAAAACTGTTTTTT. This encodes CASSRTVGQGATNEKLFF.

The chain joins TRBV28 to TRBJ2-7, with TRBD2 as a possible D gene (5 bases). V dropped 4 bases and J dropped 3 bases, with 25 bases sitting between them. From germline, CDR1 is MDHEN and CDR2 SYDVKM. CDR3 length: 18 amino acids. The CDR3 DNA sequence: TGTGCCAGCAGTTCCATCTTGGGAGAGGAAGGGCTGGGCTACGAGCAGTACTTC. Translation gives CASSSILGEEGLGYEQYF.